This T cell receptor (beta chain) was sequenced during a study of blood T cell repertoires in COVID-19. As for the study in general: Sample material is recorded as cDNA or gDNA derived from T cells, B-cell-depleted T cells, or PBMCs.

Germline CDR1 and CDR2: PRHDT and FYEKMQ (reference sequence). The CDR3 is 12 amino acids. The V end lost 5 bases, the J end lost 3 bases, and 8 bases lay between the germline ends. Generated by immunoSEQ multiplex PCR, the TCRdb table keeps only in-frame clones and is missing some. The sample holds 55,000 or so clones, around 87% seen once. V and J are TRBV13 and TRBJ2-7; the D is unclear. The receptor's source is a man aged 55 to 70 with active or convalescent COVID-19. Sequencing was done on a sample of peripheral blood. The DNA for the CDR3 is TGTGCCAGCAGCCAAGCCAACTACGAGCAGTACTTC. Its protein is CASSQANYEQYF.